This T cell receptor (beta chain) was retrieved from a study of shared clonotypes between healthy human individuals. Findings and limits, study-wide: Naive CD4 clonotypes overlapped across a few donors at about 5.2%.

Details on this clone: The target antigen is unknown.

Every donor, a Caucasian adult, lived in Nashville, Tennessee. V was pared by 5 bases and J by 10 bases, with 14 bases of the junction left unmatched. Germline values: CDR1 SGHTA, CDR2 FQGNSA. The CDR3 has 18 residues. Measured with immunoSEQ multiplex PCR; TCRdb has only the in-frame clones, and not every one. The table lists 2 million to 2.5 million clones, approximately 93% of them singletons. The J gene is TRBJ2-1, the V gene TRBV7-2; TRBD2 matches 16 bases. Input material: naive CD4+ T cells from PBMCs. Regarding subset: CD45RA+ positively selected. This TCR was sampled from a man aged 18 to 29 in good health. Some clones in this sample may be carry-over from other donors' samples. The CDR3 spells CASSGARGGLAGGQEQFF. Written as DNA, the CDR3 is TGTGCCAGCAGCGGGGCACGGGGGGGACTAGCGGGAGGGCAGGAGCAGTTCTTC.